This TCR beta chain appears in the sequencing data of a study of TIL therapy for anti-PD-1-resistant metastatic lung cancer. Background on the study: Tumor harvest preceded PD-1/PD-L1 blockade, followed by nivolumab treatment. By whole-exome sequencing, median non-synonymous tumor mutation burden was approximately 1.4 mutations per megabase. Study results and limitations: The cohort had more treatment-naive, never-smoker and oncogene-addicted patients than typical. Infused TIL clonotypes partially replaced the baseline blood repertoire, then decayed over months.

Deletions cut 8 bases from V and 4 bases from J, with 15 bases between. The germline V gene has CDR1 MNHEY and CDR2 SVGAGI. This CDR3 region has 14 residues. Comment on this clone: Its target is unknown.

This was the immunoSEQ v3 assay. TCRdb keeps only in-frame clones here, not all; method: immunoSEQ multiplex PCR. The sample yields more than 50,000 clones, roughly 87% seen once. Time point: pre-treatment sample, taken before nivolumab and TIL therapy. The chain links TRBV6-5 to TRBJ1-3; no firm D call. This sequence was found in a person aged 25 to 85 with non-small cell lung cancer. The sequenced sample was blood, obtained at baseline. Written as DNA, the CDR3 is TGTGCCAGCGTTCGCGGGGAAGTGGGAAACACCATATATTTT. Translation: CASVRGEVGNTIYF.